This TCR beta chain was identified during a study of T cell responses to AZD1222 COVID-19 vaccine. Study-wide findings and caveats: Females made up more of the donors, who were largely white British, and clonal diversity may have come out too low. Only a handful of AZD1222 recipients, six or seven in all, had baseline seropositivity.

On this clone: The antigen remains undetermined.

Method: immunoSEQ multiplex PCR; TCRdb's copy keeps in-frame clones and lacks some. The sample holds fewer than 150,000 clones, 70% to 90% seen once. V was shortened by 4 bases and J by 5 bases, with 7 bases between the two germline ends. CDR1 is SGHRS, CDR2 YFSETQ, per germline. CDR3 length: 12 amino acids. The V gene is TRBV5-1, the J gene TRBJ1-5; the D is unclear. Here the sequenced sample was peripheral blood, taken on day 0 of AZD1222 vaccination. The receptor comes from an adult in good health. This CDR3 is CASSINHQPQHF. CDR3 sequence (DNA): TGCGCCAGCAGCATAAATCATCAGCCCCAGCATTTT.